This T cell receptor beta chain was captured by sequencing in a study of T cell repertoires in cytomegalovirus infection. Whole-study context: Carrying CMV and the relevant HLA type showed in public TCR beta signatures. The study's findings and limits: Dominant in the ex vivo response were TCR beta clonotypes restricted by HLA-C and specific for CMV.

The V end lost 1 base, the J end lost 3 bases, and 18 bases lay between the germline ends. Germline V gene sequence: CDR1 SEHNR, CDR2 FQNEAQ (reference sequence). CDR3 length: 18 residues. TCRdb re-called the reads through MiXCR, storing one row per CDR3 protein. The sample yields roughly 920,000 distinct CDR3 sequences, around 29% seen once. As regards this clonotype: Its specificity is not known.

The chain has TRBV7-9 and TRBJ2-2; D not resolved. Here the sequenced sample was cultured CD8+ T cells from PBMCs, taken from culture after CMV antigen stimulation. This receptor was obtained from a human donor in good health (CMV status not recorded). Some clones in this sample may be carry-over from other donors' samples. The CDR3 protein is CASSLGPPRHFHTGELFF. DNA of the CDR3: TGTGCCAGCAGCTTAGGCCCCCCCAGACATTTTCACACCGGGGAGCTGTTTTTT.